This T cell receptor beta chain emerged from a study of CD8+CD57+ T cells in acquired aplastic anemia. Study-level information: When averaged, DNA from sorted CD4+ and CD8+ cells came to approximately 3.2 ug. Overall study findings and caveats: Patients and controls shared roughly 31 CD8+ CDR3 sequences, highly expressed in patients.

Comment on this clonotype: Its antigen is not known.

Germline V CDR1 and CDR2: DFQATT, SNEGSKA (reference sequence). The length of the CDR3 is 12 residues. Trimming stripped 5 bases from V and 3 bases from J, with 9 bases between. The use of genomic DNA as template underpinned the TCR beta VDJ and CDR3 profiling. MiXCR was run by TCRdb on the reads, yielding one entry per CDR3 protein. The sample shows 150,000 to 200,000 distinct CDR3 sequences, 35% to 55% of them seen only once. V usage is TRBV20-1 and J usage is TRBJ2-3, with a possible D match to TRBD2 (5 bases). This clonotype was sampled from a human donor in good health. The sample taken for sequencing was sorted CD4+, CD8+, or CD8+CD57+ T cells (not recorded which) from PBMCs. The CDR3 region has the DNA TGCAGTGCTCCTTTAGCGACAGATACGCAGTATTTT. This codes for CSAPLATDTQYF.